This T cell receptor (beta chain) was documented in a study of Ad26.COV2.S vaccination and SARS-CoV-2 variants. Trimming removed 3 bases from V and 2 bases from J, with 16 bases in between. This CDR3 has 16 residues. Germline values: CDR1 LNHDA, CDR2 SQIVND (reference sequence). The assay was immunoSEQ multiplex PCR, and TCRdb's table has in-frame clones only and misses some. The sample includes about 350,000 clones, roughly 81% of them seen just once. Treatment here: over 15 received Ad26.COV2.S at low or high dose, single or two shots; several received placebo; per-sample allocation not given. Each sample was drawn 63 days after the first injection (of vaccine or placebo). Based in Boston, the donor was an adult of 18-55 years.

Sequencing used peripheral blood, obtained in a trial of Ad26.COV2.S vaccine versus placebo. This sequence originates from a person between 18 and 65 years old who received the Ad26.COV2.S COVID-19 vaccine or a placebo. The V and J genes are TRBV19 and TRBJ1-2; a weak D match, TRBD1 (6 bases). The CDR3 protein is CASSMARSGANYGYTF. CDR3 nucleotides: TGTGCCAGTAGTATGGCGAGGTCAGGGGCCAACTATGGCTACACCTTC.